This T cell receptor beta chain was sequenced for a study of shared clonotypes between healthy human individuals. Turning to the study itself: Donors were a couple of women and a few men aged 18 to 49. For every donor, three CD4 naive, three CD4 memory, two CD8 naive and one CD8 memory plates were used.

A word on this clone: What it binds is not known.

Germline loops: CDR1 SEHNR, CDR2 FQNEAQ (reference sequence). This CDR3 spans 16 amino acids. After removal of 5 bases from V and 7 bases from J, the junction contained 12 bases not matched to a gene. Only in-frame clones appear in the TCRdb table, and some are missing; sequencing was by immunoSEQ multiplex PCR. The sample yields about 2 million clones, 90% to 95% seen once. Notes on the study in general: Collection of samples was limited to blood; tissue repertoires likely differ. On the whole, naive subsets had larger estimated richness than memory subsets had.

The rearrangement uses TRBV7-9 and TRBJ1-1; 11 bases match TRBD1. What was sequenced was naive CD4+ T cells sorted from blood. Indicated subset: CD45RA+ positively selected. The sequence came from a man between 18 and 35 years old in good health. CDR3 DNA sequence: TGTGCCAGCAGCACTCGTCCCGGGACAGGGGGAGGTGAAGCTTTCTTT. Its translation: CASSTRPGTGGGEAFF.